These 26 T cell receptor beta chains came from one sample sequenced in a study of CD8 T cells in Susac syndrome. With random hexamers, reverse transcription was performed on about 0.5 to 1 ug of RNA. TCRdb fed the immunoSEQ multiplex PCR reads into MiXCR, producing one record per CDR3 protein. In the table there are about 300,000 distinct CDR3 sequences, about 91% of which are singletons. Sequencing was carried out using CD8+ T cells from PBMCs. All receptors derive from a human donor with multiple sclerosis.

CDR3 region: CASTPVGIGNYGYTF. DNA of the CDR3: TGTGCCAGCACCCCAGTCGGGATAGGAAACTATGGCTACACCTTC. This chain links TRBV12-3 or TRBV12-4 with TRBJ1-2; D not certain. Trimming removed 7 bases at V and 2 bases at J, with 17 bases between. The CDR3 sequence is 15 residues long.

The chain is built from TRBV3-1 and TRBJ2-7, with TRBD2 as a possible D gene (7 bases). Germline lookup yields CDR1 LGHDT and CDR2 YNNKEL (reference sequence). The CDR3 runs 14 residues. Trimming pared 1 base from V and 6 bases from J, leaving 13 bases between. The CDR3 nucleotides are TGTGCCAGCAGCCAAGGAAATAGGGGGGGCGAGCAGTACTTC. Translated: CASSQGNRGGEQYF.

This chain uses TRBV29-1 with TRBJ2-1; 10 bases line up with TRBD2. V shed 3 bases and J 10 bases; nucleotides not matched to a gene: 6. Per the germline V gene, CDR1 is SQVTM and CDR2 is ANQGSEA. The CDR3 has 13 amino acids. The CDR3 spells CSVDLAGEVEQFF. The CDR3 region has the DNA TGCAGCGTTGACCTAGCGGGAGAGGTCGAGCAGTTCTTC.

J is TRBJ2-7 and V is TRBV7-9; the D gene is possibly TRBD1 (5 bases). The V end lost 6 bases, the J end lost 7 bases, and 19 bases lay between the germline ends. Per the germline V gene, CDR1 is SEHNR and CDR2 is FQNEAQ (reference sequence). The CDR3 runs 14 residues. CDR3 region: CASSFLPDSQEQYF. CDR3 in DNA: TGTGCCAGCAGTTTCTTGCCCGACAGCCAAGAGCAGTACTTC.

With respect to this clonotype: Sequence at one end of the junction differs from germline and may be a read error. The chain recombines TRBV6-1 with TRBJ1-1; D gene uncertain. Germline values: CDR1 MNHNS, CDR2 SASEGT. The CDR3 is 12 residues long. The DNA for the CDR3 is TGTGCCAGCAGGGAAGGGTTAACTGAAGCTTTCTTT. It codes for CASREGLTEAFF.

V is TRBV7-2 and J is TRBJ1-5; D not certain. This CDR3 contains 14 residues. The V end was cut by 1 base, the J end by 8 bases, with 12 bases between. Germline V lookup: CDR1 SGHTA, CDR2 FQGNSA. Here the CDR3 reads CASSLGPGVEPQHF. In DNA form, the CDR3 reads TGTGCCAGCAGCTTAGGGCCGGGAGTGGAGCCCCAGCATTTT.

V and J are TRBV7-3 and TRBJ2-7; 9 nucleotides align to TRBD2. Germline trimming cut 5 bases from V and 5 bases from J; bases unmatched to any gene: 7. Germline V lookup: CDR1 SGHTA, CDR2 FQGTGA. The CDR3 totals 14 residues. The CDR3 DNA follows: TGTGCCAGCAGCCTTAGCGGGAGTCTGGACGAGCAGTACTTC. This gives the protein CASSLSGSLDEQYF.

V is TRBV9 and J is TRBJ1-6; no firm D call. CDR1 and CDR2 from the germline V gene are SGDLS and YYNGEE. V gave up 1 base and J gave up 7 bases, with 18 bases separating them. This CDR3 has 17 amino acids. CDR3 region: CASSVLAEGSRNSPLHF. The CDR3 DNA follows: TGTGCCAGCAGCGTACTAGCCGAAGGGTCGCGAAATTCACCCCTCCACTTT.

The CDR3 protein is CASSTLGDVGTYEQYF. CDR3 nucleotides: TGTGCCAGCAGCACCCTCGGAGACGTGGGAACCTACGAGCAGTACTTC. V gene TRBV7-9 combines with J gene TRBJ2-7, with D unresolved. Between the trimmed V and J ends, which lost 5 bases and 2 bases, there was a span of 19 bases. This CDR3 spans 16 amino acids. Germline V gene data show CDR1 as SEHNR and CDR2 as FQNEAQ (reference sequence). Drawing the rest from reference TRBV7-9 and TRBJ2-7, the complete variable domain is DTGVSQNPRHKITKRGQNVTFRCDPISEHNRLYWYRQTLGQGPEFLTYFQNEAQLEKSRLLSDRFSAERPKGSFSTLEIQRTEQGDSAMYLCASSTLGDVGTYEQYFGPGTRLTVT.

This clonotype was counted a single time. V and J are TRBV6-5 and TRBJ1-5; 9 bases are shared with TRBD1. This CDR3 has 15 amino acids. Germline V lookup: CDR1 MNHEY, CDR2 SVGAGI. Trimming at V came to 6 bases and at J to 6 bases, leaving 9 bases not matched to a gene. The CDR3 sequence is CASRAPGQGVQPQHF. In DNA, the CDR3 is TGTGCCAGCAGGGCCCCGGGACAGGGAGTTCAGCCCCAGCATTTT.

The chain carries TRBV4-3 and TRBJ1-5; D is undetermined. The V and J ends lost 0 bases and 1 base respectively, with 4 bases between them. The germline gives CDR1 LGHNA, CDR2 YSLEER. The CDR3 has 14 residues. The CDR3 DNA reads TGCGCCAGCAGCCAAGACTCCAGCAATCAGCCCCAGCATTTT. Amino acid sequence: CASSQDSSNQPQHF.

The DNA for the CDR3 is TGCGCCAGCAGCCGATCGGCCGGGGGAGCTGGGGCCAACGTCCTGACTTTC. Translated, it gives CASSRSAGGAGANVLTF. The V call is TRBV4-3, the J call TRBJ2-6; possibly TRBD2 for D (6 bases). This CDR3 comprises 17 residues. Trimming removed 4 bases from V and 2 bases from J, with 15 bases in between. CDR1 and CDR2 (germline): LGHNA, YSLEER.

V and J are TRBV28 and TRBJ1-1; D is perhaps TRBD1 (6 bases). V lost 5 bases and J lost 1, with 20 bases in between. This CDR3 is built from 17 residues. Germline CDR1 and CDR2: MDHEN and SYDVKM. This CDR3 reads CASSHYYPQGRNTEAFF. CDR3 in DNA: TGTGCCAGCAGTCACTATTACCCACAGGGAAGGAACACTGAAGCTTTCTTT.

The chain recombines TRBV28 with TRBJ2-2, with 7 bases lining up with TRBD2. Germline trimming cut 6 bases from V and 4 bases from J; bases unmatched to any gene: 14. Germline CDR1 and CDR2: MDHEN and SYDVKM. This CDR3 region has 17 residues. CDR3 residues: CASSEVRWAGATGELFF. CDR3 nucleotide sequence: TGTGCCAGCAGCGAAGTCCGGTGGGCGGGAGCCACCGGGGAGCTGTTTTTT.

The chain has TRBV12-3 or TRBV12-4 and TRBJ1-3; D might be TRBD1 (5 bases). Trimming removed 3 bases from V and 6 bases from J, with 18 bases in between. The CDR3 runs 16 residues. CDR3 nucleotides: TGTGCCAGCAGTTTTCTGTCAGAGGGGCGCGAAAACACCATATATTTT. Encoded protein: CASSFLSEGRENTIYF.

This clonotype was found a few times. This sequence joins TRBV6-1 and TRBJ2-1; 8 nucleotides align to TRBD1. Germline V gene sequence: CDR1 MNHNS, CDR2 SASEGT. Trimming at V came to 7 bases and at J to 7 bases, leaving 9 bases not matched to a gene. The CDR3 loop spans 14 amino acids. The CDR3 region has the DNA TGTGCCAGCATCCGGACAGGGAAAGTGAATGAGCAGTTCTTC. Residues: CASIRTGKVNEQFF.

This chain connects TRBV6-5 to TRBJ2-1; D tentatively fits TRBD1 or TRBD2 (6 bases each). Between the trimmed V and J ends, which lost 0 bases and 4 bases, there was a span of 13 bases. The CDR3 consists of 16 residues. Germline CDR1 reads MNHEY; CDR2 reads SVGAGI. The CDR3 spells CASSYSSGAPYNEQFF. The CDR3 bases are TGTGCCAGCAGTTACTCTTCGGGGGCGCCTTACAATGAGCAGTTCTTC.

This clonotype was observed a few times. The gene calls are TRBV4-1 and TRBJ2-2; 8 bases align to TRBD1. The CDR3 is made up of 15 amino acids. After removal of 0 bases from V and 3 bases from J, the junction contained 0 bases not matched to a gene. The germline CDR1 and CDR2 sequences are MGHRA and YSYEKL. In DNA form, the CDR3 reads TGCGCCAGCAGCCAAGAGGACAGGGACACCGGGGAGCTGTTTTTT. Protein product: CASSQEDRDTGELFF.

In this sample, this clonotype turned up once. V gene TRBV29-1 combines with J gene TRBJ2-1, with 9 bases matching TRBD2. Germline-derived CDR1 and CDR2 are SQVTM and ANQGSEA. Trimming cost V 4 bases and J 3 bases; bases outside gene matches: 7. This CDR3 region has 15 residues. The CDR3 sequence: CSVVWREGVYNEQFF. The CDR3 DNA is TGCAGCGTTGTTTGGCGGGAGGGGGTCTACAATGAGCAGTTCTTC.

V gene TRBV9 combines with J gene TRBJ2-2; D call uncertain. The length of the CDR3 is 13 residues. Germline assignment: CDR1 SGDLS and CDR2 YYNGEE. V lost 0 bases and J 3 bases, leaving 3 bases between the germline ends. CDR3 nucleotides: TGTGCCAGCAGCGTAGCCTACACCGGGGAGCTGTTTTTT. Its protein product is CASSVAYTGELFF.

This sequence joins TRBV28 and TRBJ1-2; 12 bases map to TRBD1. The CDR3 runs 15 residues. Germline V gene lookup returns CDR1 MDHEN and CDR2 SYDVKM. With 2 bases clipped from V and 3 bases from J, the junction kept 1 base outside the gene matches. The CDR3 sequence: CASSLRDRGHYGYTF. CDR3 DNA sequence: TGTGCCAGCAGTTTAAGGGACAGGGGGCACTATGGCTACACCTTC.

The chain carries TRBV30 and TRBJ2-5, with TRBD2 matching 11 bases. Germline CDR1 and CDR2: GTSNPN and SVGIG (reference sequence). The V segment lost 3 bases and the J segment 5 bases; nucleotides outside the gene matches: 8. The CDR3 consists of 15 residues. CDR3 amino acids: CAWSLTSGRMETQYF. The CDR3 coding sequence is TGTGCCTGGAGCTTAACTAGCGGGAGAATGGAGACCCAGTACTTC.

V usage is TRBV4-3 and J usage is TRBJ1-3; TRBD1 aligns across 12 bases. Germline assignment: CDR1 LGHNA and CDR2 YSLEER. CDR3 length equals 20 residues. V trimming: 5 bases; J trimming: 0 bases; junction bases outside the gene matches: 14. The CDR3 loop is CASSSEYRDRGRNSGNTIYF. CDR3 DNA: TGCGCCAGCAGCTCAGAGTACCGGGACAGGGGGCGAAACTCTGGAAACACCATATATTTT.

CDR3 in amino acids: CASSAPGRGQYF. The CDR3 coding sequence is TGTGCCAGCAGTGCCCCCGGGAGGGGGCAGTACTTC. The chain links TRBV27 to TRBJ2-7; 8 bases line up with TRBD2. Trimming cost V 5 bases and J 9 bases; bases outside gene matches: 6. Germline lookup yields CDR1 MNHEY and CDR2 SMNVEV (reference sequence). This CDR3 region has 12 residues.

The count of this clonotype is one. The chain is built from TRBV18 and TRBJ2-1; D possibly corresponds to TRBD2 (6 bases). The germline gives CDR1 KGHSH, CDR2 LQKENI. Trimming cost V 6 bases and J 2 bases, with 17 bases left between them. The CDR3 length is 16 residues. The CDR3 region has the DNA TGTGCCAGCTCGCTTGGAGGGCTTCCTCCCTACAATGAGCAGTTCTTC. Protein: CASSLGGLPPYNEQFF.

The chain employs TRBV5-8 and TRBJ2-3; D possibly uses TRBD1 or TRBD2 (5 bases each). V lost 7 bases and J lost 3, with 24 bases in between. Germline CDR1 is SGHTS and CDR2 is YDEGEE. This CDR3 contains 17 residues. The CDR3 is CASPRIPGPGLTDTQYF. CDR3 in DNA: TGTGCCAGCCCCCGGATCCCGGGACCTGGGTTGACAGATACGCAGTATTTT.